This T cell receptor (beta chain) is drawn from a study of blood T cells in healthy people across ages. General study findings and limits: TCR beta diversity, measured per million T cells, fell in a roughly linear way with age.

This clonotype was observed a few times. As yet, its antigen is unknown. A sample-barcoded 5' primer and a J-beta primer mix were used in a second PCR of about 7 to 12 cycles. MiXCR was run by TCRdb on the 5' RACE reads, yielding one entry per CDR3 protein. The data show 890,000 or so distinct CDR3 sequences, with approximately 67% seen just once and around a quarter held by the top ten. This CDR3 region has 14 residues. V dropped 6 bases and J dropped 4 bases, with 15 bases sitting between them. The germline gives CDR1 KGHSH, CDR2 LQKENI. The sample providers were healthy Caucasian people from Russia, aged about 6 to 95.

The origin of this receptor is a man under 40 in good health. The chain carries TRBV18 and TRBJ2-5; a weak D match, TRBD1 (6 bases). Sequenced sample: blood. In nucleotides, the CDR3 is TGTGCCAGCTCCCCGACAGGTACGGGAGAGACCCAGTACTTC. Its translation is CASSPTGTGETQYF.